The 19 T cell receptor beta chains reported below all come from one sample, sequenced in a study of blood T cell repertoires in COVID-19. Profiled with immunoSEQ multiplex PCR; TCRdb holds only in-frame clones, not every one. The sample carries 300,000 to 400,000 clones, about 87% recorded once. Sequenced: peripheral blood. All receptors come from a human donor in a cohort sampled during active COVID-19.

This clone came up many times. The V call is TRBV6-1, the J call TRBJ1-1; D gene unclear. Trimming removed 1 base at V and 6 bases at J, with 9 bases between. Germline CDR1 and CDR2: MNHNS and SASEGT. The CDR3 is 13 residues long. This CDR3 is CASSEGDFAEAFF. The DNA of the CDR3 is TGTGCCAGCAGTGAAGGCGACTTCGCTGAAGCTTTCTTT.

The chain links TRBV18 to TRBJ1-4, with D maybe TRBD1 (5 bases). The germline gives CDR1 KGHSH, CDR2 LQKENI. This CDR3 comprises 13 residues. V was clipped by 5 bases and J by 8 bases, with 12 bases between them. The CDR3 nucleotides are TGTGCCAGCTCATGGGACGGGGGAGAAAAACTGTTTTTT. Its translation is CASSWDGGEKLFF.

The chain employs TRBV6-5 and TRBJ1-5, with 8 positions matching TRBD1. This CDR3 is built from 15 residues. V was clipped by 5 bases and J by 10 bases; unmatched bases: 13. CDR1 is MNHEY, CDR2 SVGAGI, per germline. CDR3 sequence reads: CASSTRGDRFEPQHF. CDR3 DNA sequence: TGTGCCAGCAGTACGAGGGGGGACAGGTTTGAACCCCAGCATTTT.

The genes are TRBV19 and TRBJ2-5; TRBD1 aligns across 9 bases. V lost 6 bases to trimming and J lost 2 bases; unmatched junction nucleotides: 10. The CDR3 has 16 residues. Germline CDR1 and CDR2: LNHDA and SQIVND (reference sequence). The CDR3 sequence: CASRTTPGQGQETQYF. DNA of the CDR3: TGTGCCAGTAGAACAACTCCGGGACAGGGACAAGAGACCCAGTACTTC.

In this sample, this clone turned up once. The chain carries TRBV28 and TRBJ2-6; D is ambiguous. Trimming removed 4 bases at V and 0 bases at J, with 4 bases between. Germline-derived CDR1 and CDR2 are MDHEN and SYDVKM. The CDR3 covers 14 residues. The CDR3 protein is CASSYFSGANVLTF. CDR3 in DNA: TGTGCCAGCAGTTACTTCTCTGGGGCCAACGTCCTGACTTTC.

This clone was seen a few times. V and J are TRBV5-5 and TRBJ1-5; D perhaps matches TRBD1 (6 bases). Germline CDR1 reads SGHKS; CDR2 reads YYEKEE (reference sequence). This CDR3 region has 16 residues. Deletions cut 4 bases from V and 0 bases from J, with 14 bases between. For the CDR3, the DNA is TGTGCCAGCAGCCCCGCGCCAGGGGATAGCAATCAGCCCCAGCATTTT. Its protein product is CASSPAPGDSNQPQHF.

V is TRBV5-6 and J is TRBJ2-1; D is perhaps TRBD2 (6 bases). Germline V gene lookup returns CDR1 SGHDT and CDR2 YYEEEE. V lost 0 bases to trimming and J lost 0 bases, with 10 bases between them. The CDR3 length is 16 residues. The CDR3 protein is CASSLGVGSSYNEQFF. The CDR3 region has the DNA TGTGCCAGCAGCTTGGGAGTCGGGAGCTCCTACAATGAGCAGTTCTTC.

This rearrangement joins TRBV15 to TRBJ2-7; TRBD1 aligns across 12 bases. The CDR3 is 19 residues long. The germline CDR1 and CDR2 sequences are LNHNV and YYDKDF (reference sequence). With 0 bases clipped from V and 3 bases from J, the junction kept 12 bases outside the gene matches. The CDR3 reads CATSRDQLPWDRGLYEQYF. CDR3 nucleotide sequence: TGTGCCACCAGCAGAGATCAGCTCCCTTGGGACAGGGGGCTCTACGAGCAGTACTTC.

The chain uses TRBV5-1 and TRBJ2-5, with TRBD2 identical over 7 bases. J gave up 3 bases and V 2 bases, and 4 bases lay outside the gene matches. The CDR3 extends over 14 amino acids. CDR1 and CDR2 from the germline V gene are SGHRS and YFSETQ. This CDR3 is CASSFALAEETQYF. The CDR3 DNA reads as TGCGCCAGCAGCTTTGCTCTAGCGGAAGAGACCCAGTACTTC.

This chain connects TRBV6-5 to TRBJ1-1; 7 bases are shared with TRBD1. CDR3 size: 12 residues. V dropped 6 bases and J dropped 10; count of bases not matched to a gene: 8. Germline values: CDR1 MNHEY, CDR2 SVGAGI. Here the CDR3 reads CASSSGRGPAFF. CDR3 coding DNA: TGTGCCAGCAGCTCGGGAAGGGGGCCAGCTTTCTTT.

The rearrangement joins TRBV7-8 to TRBJ2-3; 8 nucleotides agree with TRBD1. CDR3 length equals 14 residues. The junction had 7 bases not matched to a gene; V was cut back by 5 bases and J by 6 bases. Germline values: CDR1 SGHVS, CDR2 FQNEAQ. The CDR3 nucleotides are TGTGCCAGCAGCAAAGACAGGGGAAGGGATACGCAGTATTTT. Translation gives CASSKDRGRDTQYF.

This chain uses TRBV19 with TRBJ1-1; D uncertain. The CDR3 has 15 amino acids. Germline-derived CDR1 and CDR2 are LNHDA and SQIVND (reference sequence). Trimming took off 2 bases at V and 4 bases at J, with 14 bases between the two ends. CDR3 nucleotide sequence: TGTGCCAGTAGTATATCTGGCAGAAAATCCACTGAAGCTTTCTTT. Residues: CASSISGRKSTEAFF.

This clone was counted a single time. The chain links TRBV28 to TRBJ2-4, with unresolved D. CDR1 MDHEN and CDR2 SYDVKM come from the germline V gene. Trimming shortened V by 2 bases and J by 9 bases, and 20 bases separated the two germline ends. This CDR3 spans 16 amino acids. CDR3 sequence (DNA): TGTGCCAGCAGTTTAGGCTCCCTGTTGGCCTCAGGCATTCAGTACTTC. Its translation: CASSLGSLLASGIQYF.

This clone was picked up one time. The V and J genes are TRBV10-1 and TRBJ2-7; 7 nucleotides align to TRBD1. CDR1 is WNHNN, CDR2 SYGVQD, per germline (reference sequence). The length of the CDR3 is 13 residues. V lost 5 bases, J lost 3 bases, and 4 bases stayed unmatched. CDR3: CASSRTGNYEQYF. In DNA, the CDR3 is TGCGCCAGCAGTCGGACAGGTAACTACGAGCAGTACTTC.

This clone was detected only a few times. The chain carries TRBV6-2 or TRBV6-3 and TRBJ2-7, with 12 bases that match TRBD1. V lost 6 bases, J lost 5 bases, and 2 bases stayed unmatched. Germline V gene data show CDR1 as MNHEY and CDR2 as SVGEGT. There are 13 residues in the CDR3. CDR3 in DNA: TGTGCCAGCAGCGGGACAGGGGGCAACGAGCAGTACTTC. Translated, it gives CASSGTGGNEQYF.

Only one count was recorded for this clone. The chain joins TRBV6-5 to TRBJ2-5; D unclear. The CDR3 consists of 11 residues. Per the germline V gene, CDR1 is MNHEY and CDR2 is SVGAGI. With 7 bases removed from V and 7 bases from J, the gap between germline ends came to 10 bases. CDR3 nucleotides: TGTGCCAGCATGGATGCAGGGACCCAGTACTTC. This encodes CASMDAGTQYF.

This chain connects TRBV11-3 to TRBJ2-3, with TRBD2 matching 10 bases. The trim removed 5 bases at V and 2 bases at J, leaving 4 bases unmatched. The CDR3 consists of 15 residues. CDR1 and CDR2 from the germline V gene are SGHNT and YENEEA. The CDR3 is CASSLAGVNTDTQYF. CDR3 nucleotides: TGTGCCAGCAGCCTAGCGGGGGTGAACACAGATACGCAGTATTTT.

V is TRBV28 and J is TRBJ1-5, with 7 bases fitting TRBD1. Germline values: CDR1 MDHEN, CDR2 SYDVKM. The trim removed 5 bases at V and 7 bases at J, leaving 14 bases unmatched. This CDR3 is 16 amino acids long. The DNA for the CDR3 is TGTGCCAGCAGTCTAGCTCAGACAGGGACCCACCAGCCCCAGCATTTT. It encodes CASSLAQTGTHQPQHF.

The genes are TRBV29-1 and TRBJ2-3; TRBD2 matches at 9 bases. CDR1 and CDR2 from the germline V gene are SQVTM and ANQGSEA. The V and J ends lost 7 bases and 5 bases, in that order; junction bases with no gene match: 10. The length of the CDR3 is 14 residues. The CDR3 loop reads CSARPSGRQDTQYF. The CDR3 DNA is TGCAGCGCACGACCGAGCGGGAGGCAAGATACGCAGTATTTT.